Below are 32 T cell receptor beta chains sequenced from a single sample in a study of chemoradiotherapy in HPV16-positive cancers. TCRdb's table, derived via immunoSEQ multiplex PCR, lists solely in-frame clones and lacks some. Of tens of thousands of clones listed, about 90% are singletons. The sample was blood, taken from a patient who underwent chemoradiotherapy. These receptor sequences come from a human donor with HPV-associated anogenital cancer.

V and J are TRBV29-1 and TRBJ2-7; possible D gene TRBD1, 6 bases. Germline V gene data show CDR1 as SQVTM and CDR2 as ANQGSEA. The CDR3 consists of 11 residues. V lost 4 bases and J lost 3, with 7 bases in between. As DNA, the CDR3 is TGCAGCGTTGGGACAGACTACGAGCAGTACGTC. Encoded protein: CSVGTDYEQYV.

The rearrangement joins TRBV4-1 to TRBJ2-5; no clear D. V was shortened by 0 bases and J by 4 bases, with 12 bases between the two germline ends. Per the germline V gene, CDR1 is MGHRA and CDR2 is YSYEKL. CDR3 length: 15 amino acids. This CDR3 reads CASSQELGSRETQYF. Written as DNA, the CDR3 is TGCGCCAGCAGCCAAGAACTGGGTTCAAGAGAGACCCAGTACTTC.

The chain couples TRBV5-5 to TRBJ2-2; D might be TRBD1 or TRBD2, each matching 5 bases. The germline V and J ends were trimmed by 4 bases and 4 bases, with 14 bases remaining between them. This CDR3 is built from 15 residues. Germline CDR1 and CDR2: SGHKS and YYEKEE (reference sequence). The CDR3 DNA follows: TGTGCCAGCAGCATCATCGGGGCGGCCACCGGGGAGCTGTTTTTT. It encodes CASSIIGAATGELFF.

The V and J genes are TRBV30 and TRBJ1-6, with D perhaps TRBD1 (6 bases). V gave up 5 bases and J gave up 9 bases, with 20 bases separating them. Germline lookup yields CDR1 GTSNPN and CDR2 SVGIG (reference sequence). The CDR3 runs to 15 residues. The CDR3 loop reads CAWETGKGLGSPLHF. As DNA, the CDR3 is TGTGCCTGGGAAACAGGGAAAGGTTTGGGTTCACCCCTCCACTTT.

This chain connects TRBV5-6 to TRBJ1-2; tentatively, D is TRBD1 (5 bases). The CDR3 is 17 amino acids. V was trimmed by 1 base and J by 7 bases, leaving 23 bases between them. Per germline, CDR1 SGHDT and CDR2 YYEEEE. DNA of the CDR3: TGTGCCAGCAGCTTGAATGGTGGGGCTGAAAGATTAGGTGGCTACACCTTC. Protein sequence: CASSLNGGAERLGGYTF.

The chain recombines TRBV6-1 with TRBJ1-6, with 7 positions matching TRBD1. From germline, CDR1 is MNHNS and CDR2 SASEGT. The trim removed 6 bases at V and 9 bases at J, leaving 8 bases unmatched. The CDR3 covers 14 residues. CDR3 DNA sequence: TGTGCCAGCAGCGAACCCCACAGGGGTTCACCCCTCCACTTT. This translates into CASSEPHRGSPLHF.

This rearrangement joins TRBV13 to TRBJ1-1; 7 bases match TRBD1. The length of the CDR3 is 15 residues. The V gene's germline CDR1 is PRHDT and CDR2 FYEKMQ (reference sequence). The V segment lost 7 bases and the J segment 3 bases; nucleotides outside the gene matches: 11. The CDR3 here is CASIQGSSSDTEAFF. CDR3 coding DNA: TGTGCCAGCATACAGGGGTCAAGTTCGGACACTGAAGCTTTCTTT.

The chain combines TRBV5-1 with TRBJ1-1, with D perhaps matching TRBD1 (5 bases). Germline V lookup: CDR1 SGHRS, CDR2 YFSETQ. Trimming pared 5 bases from V and 1 base from J, leaving 9 bases between. The CDR3 loop spans 13 amino acids. The CDR3 loop reads CASSTGGNTEAFF. The CDR3 DNA reads as TGCGCCAGCAGTACGGGGGGGAACACTGAAGCTTTCTTT. Supplemented by reference TRBV5-1 and TRBJ1-1, the full variable domain reads KAGVTQTPRYLIKTRGQQVTLSCSPISGHRSVSWYQQTPGQGLQFLFEYFSETQRNKGNFPGRFSGRQFSNSRSEMNVSTLELGDSALYLCASSTGGNTEAFFGQGTRLTVV.

The chain uses TRBV7-8 and TRBJ2-5; TRBD1 matches at 8 bases. CDR1 is SGHVS, CDR2 FQNEAQ, per germline. The junction had 3 bases not matched to a gene; V was cut back by 5 bases and J by 4 bases. The CDR3 is made up of 13 amino acids. This CDR3 reads CASSPGQGETQYF. The DNA for the CDR3 is TGTGCCAGCAGCCCCGGACAGGGAGAGACCCAGTACTTC.

This chain joins TRBV7-8 and TRBJ2-3; no clear D. Trimming removed 1 base at V and 2 bases at J, with 7 bases between. Germline CDR1 reads SGHVS; CDR2 reads FQNEAQ. The CDR3 length is 14 residues. CDR3: CASSLGSLTDTQYF. CDR3 DNA sequence: TGTGCCAGCAGCTTAGGTTCCCTCACAGATACGCAGTATTTT.

The rearrangement links TRBV7-2 to TRBJ2-7; 15 nucleotides agree with TRBD2. The germline V gene has CDR1 SGHTA and CDR2 FQGNSA. Losses at the gene ends were 3 bases for V and 1 base for J; bases not matched to a gene: 7. The CDR3 has 18 amino acids. CDR3 region: CASSFRVGTSGGSYEQYF. CDR3 DNA: TGTGCCAGCAGCTTCAGGGTGGGGACTAGCGGGGGGTCCTACGAGCAGTACTTC.

This clone showed up just once. V and J are TRBV5-1 and TRBJ2-5, with D possibly being TRBD2 (6 bases). Per germline, CDR1 SGHRS and CDR2 YFSETQ. V shed 5 bases and J shed 4 bases, with 12 bases lying between them. The CDR3 spans 13 residues. The CDR3 loop reads CASRILASETQYF. CDR3 bases: TGCGCCAGCAGGATACTAGCTTCAGAGACCCAGTACTTC.

V usage is TRBV7-8 and J usage is TRBJ1-2; no firm D call. This CDR3 spans 13 amino acids. V lost 6 bases, J lost 1 base, and 9 bases lay in between. Germline V gene sequence: CDR1 SGHVS, CDR2 FQNEAQ. CDR3 nucleotides: TGTGCCAGCAGTACTAAGATTAACTATGGCTACACCTTC. Its protein is CASSTKINYGYTF.

The chain is built from TRBV10-2 and TRBJ2-5; D is undetermined. In germline, CDR1 is WSHSY, CDR2 SAAADI. The V and J ends lost 3 bases and 5 bases respectively, with 16 bases between them. The CDR3 length is 15 residues. As DNA, the CDR3 is TGCGCCAGCAGTGAAGGCGTTGGCCTCCCGGAGACCCAGTACTTC. This translates into CASSEGVGLPETQYF.

V gene TRBV9 combines with J gene TRBJ1-2, with 7 bases identical to TRBD1. With V trimmed by 0 bases and J by 2 bases, 4 bases remained unmatched. This CDR3 spans 15 amino acids. Germline V gene data show CDR1 as SGDLS and CDR2 as YYNGEE. This chain's CDR3 is CASSVGTGANYGYTF. DNA of the CDR3: TGTGCCAGCAGCGTAGGTACAGGGGCCAACTATGGCTACACCTTC.

This sequence joins TRBV6-1 and TRBJ2-3; D is perhaps TRBD1 (6 bases). Trimming stripped 8 bases from V and 2 bases from J, with 17 bases between. The CDR3 has 15 amino acids. CDR1 and CDR2 from the germline V gene are MNHNS and SASEGT. The CDR3 reads CASYLRDTTTDTQYF. The DNA of the CDR3 is TGTGCCAGCTATCTCCGGGACACGACCACAGATACGCAGTATTTT.

This chain uses TRBV2 with TRBJ2-4; 9 bases are a match to TRBD1. Looked up from germline, CDR1 is SNHLY and CDR2 is FYNNEI. The CDR3 sequence is 14 residues long. After removal of 6 bases from V and 1 base from J, the junction contained 1 base not matched to a gene. CDR3 amino acids: CASSDRGAKNIQYF. As DNA, the CDR3 is TGTGCCAGCAGCGACAGGGGGGCCAAAAACATTCAGTACTTC. Based on the CDR3 plus reference TRBV2 and TRBJ2-4, the full variable domain is EPEVTQTPSHQVTQMGQEVILRCVPISNHLYFYWYRQILGQKVEFLVSFYNNEISEKSEIFDDQFSVERPDGSNFTLKIRSTKLEDSAMYFCASSDRGAKNIQYFGAGTRLSVL.

This chain connects TRBV6-1 to TRBJ2-7; 8 positions agree with TRBD2. Looked up from germline, CDR1 is MNHNS and CDR2 is SASEGT. The CDR3 loop spans 12 amino acids. Here the CDR3 reads CTTGTRSYEQYF. In nucleotides, the CDR3 is TGTACGACCGGGACTAGGTCCTACGAGCAGTACTTC.

V usage is TRBV5-5 and J usage is TRBJ1-4; possibly TRBD1 for D (6 bases). CDR3 length: 15 residues. Germline V gene data show CDR1 as SGHKS and CDR2 as YYEKEE (reference sequence). Trimming stripped 1 base from V and 8 bases from J, with 15 bases between. Written as DNA, the CDR3 is TGTGCCAGCAGCTTGAGTGGCAGGGGTGGAGAAAAACTGTTTTTT. Protein sequence: CASSLSGRGGEKLFF. Together with reference TRBV5-5 and TRBJ1-4, the CDR3 gives the full variable domain: DAGVTQSPTHLIKTRGQQVTLRCSPISGHKSVSWYQQVLGQGPQFIFQYYEKEERGRGNFPDRFSARQFPNYSSELNVNALLLGDSALYLCASSLSGRGGEKLFFGSGTQLSVL.

The CDR3 coding sequence is TGTGCCAGCAGTCCCGCAACTAGCGGGGGGGTCGGTTTGCAAGAGACCCAGTACTTC. Encoded protein: CASSPATSGGVGLQETQYF. The J gene is TRBJ2-5, the V gene TRBV2, with 13 bases lining up with TRBD2. The ends lost 5 bases at V and 2 bases at J; junction bases unmatched: 14. This CDR3 has 19 residues. Per germline, CDR1 SNHLY and CDR2 FYNNEI. Together with reference TRBV2 and TRBJ2-5, the CDR3 gives the full variable domain: EPEVTQTPSHQVTQMGQEVILRCVPISNHLYFYWYRQILGQKVEFLVSFYNNEISEKSEIFDDQFSVERPDGSNFTLKIRSTKLEDSAMYFCASSPATSGGVGLQETQYFGPGTRLLVL.

This rearrangement joins TRBV5-4 to TRBJ1-2; TRBD1 agrees at 9 bases. Germline V gives CDR1 SGHNT, CDR2 YYREEE (reference sequence). The CDR3 extends over 14 amino acids. The V gene end was trimmed by 4 bases and the J gene end by 3 bases; junction bases not matched to a gene: 4. CDR3 DNA sequence: TGTGCCAGCAGCCAGGACAGGGGCCACTATGGCTACACCTTC. Amino acids: CASSQDRGHYGYTF.

CDR3 coding DNA: TGTGCCAGCGGGTGGGCCTCCTTTCTCACGAAACCTCCCCCTGGGATTTACGAGCAGTACGTC. Translation: CASGWASFLTKPPPGIYEQYV. V and J are TRBV21-1 and TRBJ2-7. TRBV21-1 constitutes a pseudogene. The CDR3 length is 21 residues.

The V and J genes are TRBV29-1 and TRBJ1-1; the D gene is possibly TRBD1 (5 bases). Trimming left V 5 bases short and J 1 base short, with 14 bases between. This CDR3 region has 14 residues. Germline CDR1 SQVTM, CDR2 ANQGSEA. The CDR3 nucleotides read TGCAGCGTTACCCCTGGCAGGGCGAACACTGAAGCTTTCTTT. This codes for CSVTPGRANTEAFF.

The chain recombines TRBV5-1 with TRBJ1-2; the match to TRBD1 covers 8 bases. The CDR3 extends over 13 amino acids. With V trimmed by 4 bases and J by 7 bases, 6 bases remained unmatched. CDR1 is SGHRS and CDR2 is YFSETQ in the germline V gene. The DNA for the CDR3 is TGCGCCAGCAGCGCGGCAGGGGGCGTTGGCTACACCTTC. This sequence encodes CASSAAGGVGYTF.

This chain connects TRBV2 to TRBJ2-7; 11 bases agree with TRBD2. From germline, CDR1 is SNHLY and CDR2 FYNNEI. This CDR3 contains 15 residues. With 6 bases clipped from V and 5 bases from J, the junction kept 9 bases outside the gene matches. The DNA for the CDR3 is TGTGCCAGCAGGGGAATAGCGGGGGGGATCAACGAGCAGTACTTC. Its protein is CASRGIAGGINEQYF.

This clone was found a few times. The chain employs TRBV5-1 and TRBJ1-1; weak D call: TRBD1 (5 bases). Germline values: CDR1 SGHRS, CDR2 YFSETQ. Trimming took 3 bases from V and 6 from J, leaving 9 bases between them. The CDR3 covers 12 residues. In nucleotides, the CDR3 is TGCGCCAGCAGCTCAGGGTTCGCTGAAGCTTTCTTT. Encoded protein: CASSSGFAEAFF.

This chain connects TRBV2 to TRBJ1-5; D is uncertain. The V and J ends lost 4 bases and 2 bases respectively, with 9 bases between them. This CDR3 contains 14 residues. In germline, CDR1 is SNHLY, CDR2 FYNNEI. The CDR3 protein is CASSVPVGNQPQHF. CDR3 in DNA: TGTGCCAGCAGTGTTCCGGTCGGCAATCAGCCCCAGCATTTT.

The V call is TRBV9, the J call TRBJ2-1; 10 positions agree with TRBD2. V lost 6 bases to trimming and J lost 9 bases; unmatched junction nucleotides: 9. The length of the CDR3 is 14 residues. The germline V gene has CDR1 SGDLS and CDR2 YYNGEE. Written as DNA, the CDR3 is TGTGCCAGCACCCCGGGACTAGCGATGGTTGAGCAGTTCTTC. Its protein product is CASTPGLAMVEQFF.

The genes are TRBV6-1 and TRBJ1-1, with a possible D match to TRBD1 (5 bases). Trimming pared 2 bases from V and 5 bases from J, leaving 15 bases between. This CDR3 has 15 amino acids. The germline CDR1 and CDR2 sequences are MNHNS and SASEGT. CDR3 loop: CASSENPGKGTEAFF. CDR3 DNA: TGTGCCAGCAGTGAAAATCCAGGGAAAGGGACTGAAGCTTTCTTT.

This clone was counted once. This chain links TRBV30 with TRBJ2-6, with D possibly matching TRBD1 (6 bases). Trimming took off 8 bases at V and 1 base at J, with 9 bases between the two ends. Germline lookup yields CDR1 GTSNPN and CDR2 SVGIG (reference sequence). The CDR3 runs 13 residues. This chain's CDR3 is CAGDKSGANVLTF. For the CDR3, the DNA is TGTGCCGGGGACAAATCTGGGGCCAACGTCCTGACTTTC.

V is TRBV7-6 and J is TRBJ1-6, with D maybe TRBD1 (6 bases). Trimming removed 1 base at V and 5 bases at J, with 18 bases between. CDR3 length: 18 amino acids. Germline-derived CDR1 and CDR2 are SGHVS and FNYEAQ. CDR3 sequence (DNA): TGTGCCAGCAGCTTAGGGCCAAATACAGGGACGGATAATTCACCCCTCCACTTT. Residues: CASSLGPNTGTDNSPLHF. Complete variable domain (other parts from reference TRBV7-6 and TRBJ1-6): GAGVSQSPRYKVTKRGQDVALRCDPISGHVSLYWYRQALGQGPEFLTYFNYEAQQDKSGLPNDRFSAERPEGSISTLTIQRTEQRDSAMYRCASSLGPNTGTDNSPLHFGNGTRLTVT.

This chain connects TRBV4-2 to TRBJ2-6, with a tentative D call TRBD1 (5 bases). Trimming removed 4 bases at V and 2 bases at J, with 18 bases between. Germline-derived CDR1 and CDR2 are LGHNA and YNFKEQ. This CDR3 is built from 18 residues. The CDR3 loop is CASSRVESAGTGANVLTF. CDR3 coding DNA: TGTGCCAGCAGCCGAGTAGAGTCCGCAGGGACTGGGGCCAACGTCCTGACTTTC.